These 17 T cell receptor beta chains came from one sample sequenced in a study of cytomegalovirus exposure and HLA in healthy donors. Here immunoSEQ multiplex PCR was the method, and the copy in TCRdb shows in-frame clones only, minus some. The sample includes 100,000 to 150,000 clones, around nine tenths of them seen just once. Material: PBMCs. The receptors stem from a young man in good health and CMV-seronegative.

The chain is built from TRBV7-9 and TRBJ1-2, with 7 bases fitting TRBD1. Per the germline V gene, CDR1 is SEHNR and CDR2 is FQNEAQ (reference sequence). Trimming removed 7 bases from V and 0 bases from J; junction bases left unmatched: 2. This CDR3 region has 13 residues. Written as DNA, the CDR3 is TGTGCCAGCACAGACAGGGCTAACTATGGCTACACCTTC. It codes for CASTDRANYGYTF.

This clone was picked up a small number of times. The chain employs TRBV6-6 and TRBJ1-3; perhaps TRBD1 as D (6 bases). This CDR3 contains 16 residues. From germline, CDR1 is MNHNY and CDR2 SVGAGI (reference sequence). V gave up 5 bases and J gave up 0 bases, with 14 bases separating them. CDR3 bases: TGTGCCAGCAGTCCGGTGACAGGCCACTCTGGAAACACCATATATTTT. Amino acids: CASSPVTGHSGNTIYF.

CDR3: CASSYATGQGEQYF. CDR3 nucleotide sequence: TGCGCCAGCAGCTACGCGACAGGGCAAGGCGAGCAGTACTTC. The chain combines TRBV5-1 with TRBJ2-7, with 7 nucleotides matching TRBD1. Germline CDR1 is SGHRS and CDR2 is YFSETQ. This CDR3 is built from 14 residues. V was clipped by 3 bases and J by 6 bases; unmatched bases: 9.

The chain uses TRBV4-1 and TRBJ2-1, with 10 positions matching TRBD2. The CDR3 sequence is 17 residues long. Per germline, CDR1 MGHRA and CDR2 YSYEKL. The V and J ends lost 3 bases and 4 bases, in that order; junction bases with no gene match: 9. The CDR3 reads CASSQKLAGGLYNEQFF. The CDR3 coding sequence is TGCGCCAGCAGCCAGAAATTAGCGGGGGGCCTATACAATGAGCAGTTCTTC.

The chain couples TRBV9 to TRBJ2-7; 7 bases match TRBD1. Germline trimming cut 0 bases from V and 5 bases from J; bases unmatched to any gene: 2. Germline V gene lookup returns CDR1 SGDLS and CDR2 YYNGEE. This CDR3 comprises 13 residues. In DNA, the CDR3 is TGTGCCAGCAGCGTAGGAGACAGGGACGAGCAGTACTTC. Translating gives CASSVGDRDEQYF.

This clone showed up just a few times. The genes are TRBV15 and TRBJ1-6, with TRBD1 as a possible D gene (6 bases). V gave up 3 bases and J gave up 9 bases, with 15 bases separating them. The length of the CDR3 is 15 residues. Germline CDR1 reads LNHNV; CDR2 reads YYDKDF (reference sequence). CDR3 in DNA: TGTGCCACCAGCAGGGGGGCTGGTGTGACTTCACCCCTCCACTTT. Amino acid sequence: CATSRGAGVTSPLHF.

The chain carries TRBV4-1 and TRBJ1-5; 7 nucleotides agree with TRBD1. CDR3 length: 17 amino acids. Germline loops: CDR1 MGHRA, CDR2 YSYEKL. The ends lost 2 bases at V and 2 bases at J; junction bases unmatched: 9. The CDR3 DNA reads as TGCGCCAGCAGCCAAAATAGGGGGACAGAAGGCAATCAGCCCCAGCATTTT. Protein: CASSQNRGTEGNQPQHF.

The rearrangement links TRBV9 to TRBJ2-1; D may be TRBD1 (5 bases). V was shortened by 3 bases and J by 5 bases, with 9 bases between the two germline ends. Per germline, CDR1 SGDLS and CDR2 YYNGEE. This CDR3 is built from 13 residues. The CDR3 DNA is TGTGCCAGCAGCGAAAGACAGCACAATGAGCAGTTCTTC. Translation gives CASSERQHNEQFF. The whole variable domain, filled in from reference TRBV9 and TRBJ2-1, reads DSGVTQTPKHLITATGQRVTLRCSPRSGDLSVYWYQQSLDQGLQFLIQYYNGEERAKGNILERFSAQQFPDLHSELNLSSLELGDSALYFCASSERQHNEQFFGPGTRLTVL.

V is TRBV5-1 and J is TRBJ1-1; D is ambiguous. Germline assignment: CDR1 SGHRS and CDR2 YFSETQ. Deletions cut 1 base from V and 0 bases from J, with 13 bases between. The CDR3 loop spans 16 amino acids. As DNA, the CDR3 is TGCGCCAGCAGCTTGACCGAGTACTTATTGAACACTGAAGCTTTCTTT. This gives the protein CASSLTEYLLNTEAFF.

The chain carries TRBV5-6 and TRBJ1-1, with TRBD1 as a possible D gene (6 bases). CDR3 length: 13 residues. The germline CDR1 and CDR2 sequences are SGHDT and YYEEEE. V was clipped by 4 bases and J by 4 bases, with 11 bases between them. CDR3 residues: CASSLGTLTEAFF. CDR3 in DNA: TGTGCCAGCAGCCTCGGGACACTCACTGAAGCTTTCTTT.

V and J are TRBV19 and TRBJ2-3; 8 nucleotides align to TRBD2. Germline trimming cut 5 bases from V and 1 base from J; bases unmatched to any gene: 2. CDR1 LNHDA and CDR2 SQIVND come from the germline V gene (reference sequence). This CDR3 comprises 14 residues. The CDR3 region has the DNA TGTGCCAGTAGTTTGCGGGAGGGCACAGATACGCAGTATTTT. Residues: CASSLREGTDTQYF.

The V call is TRBV4-3, the J call TRBJ2-5; 14 bases agree with TRBD2. Germline CDR1 is LGHNA and CDR2 is YSLEER. V dropped 3 bases and J dropped 5; count of bases not matched to a gene: 5. The CDR3 has 16 amino acids. The CDR3 region is CASSHWTSGGMETQYF. In nucleotides, the CDR3 is TGCGCCAGCAGCCACTGGACTAGCGGGGGGATGGAGACCCAGTACTTC.

This clone was observed once. The chain has TRBV6-1 and TRBJ2-7; 12 nucleotides align to TRBD2. The CDR3 runs to 16 residues. Per germline, CDR1 MNHNS and CDR2 SASEGT. Trimming removed 2 bases from V and 2 bases from J; junction bases left unmatched: 4. Here the CDR3 reads CASSELAGGPAYEQYF. DNA for the CDR3: TGTGCCAGCAGTGAACTAGCGGGGGGGCCCGCCTACGAGCAGTACTTC.

The chain carries TRBV2 and TRBJ1-6, with no clear D. V was pared by 8 bases and J by 0 bases, with 20 bases between. Germline CDR1 and CDR2: SNHLY and FYNNEI. CDR3 size: 18 residues. CDR3 amino acids: CASSASLLVSSYNSPLHF. CDR3 in DNA: TGTGCCAGCTCCGCCAGTCTACTAGTCAGCTCCTATAATTCACCCCTCCACTTT.

The count of this clone is one. The rearrangement links TRBV5-4 to TRBJ1-6; perhaps TRBD1 as D (6 bases). The germline CDR1 and CDR2 sequences are SGHNT and YYREEE (reference sequence). V lost 2 bases to trimming and J lost 8 bases, with 14 bases between them. The CDR3 consists of 15 residues. The CDR3 loop reads CASSFSGQGYSPLHF. CDR3 sequence (DNA): TGTGCCAGCAGCTTTTCGGGACAAGGGTATTCACCCCTCCACTTT.

The rearrangement links TRBV9 to TRBJ1-1; tentatively, D is TRBD1 (5 bases). Germline values: CDR1 SGDLS, CDR2 YYNGEE. The CDR3 consists of 14 residues. The V end was cut by 3 bases, the J end by 0 bases, with 9 bases between. CDR3 bases: TGTGCCAGCAGCGCCCTCAGGGTGAACACTGAAGCTTTCTTT. This translates into CASSALRVNTEAFF.

This chain connects TRBV5-5 to TRBJ1-2; D ambiguous. The CDR3 is 12 residues long. Trimming shortened V by 0 bases and J by 5 bases, and 5 bases separated the two germline ends. Germline CDR1 and CDR2: SGHKS and YYEKEE (reference sequence). The CDR3 nucleotides read TGTGCCAGCAGCTTGGCACAGTATGGCTACACCTTC. Translation gives CASSLAQYGYTF.